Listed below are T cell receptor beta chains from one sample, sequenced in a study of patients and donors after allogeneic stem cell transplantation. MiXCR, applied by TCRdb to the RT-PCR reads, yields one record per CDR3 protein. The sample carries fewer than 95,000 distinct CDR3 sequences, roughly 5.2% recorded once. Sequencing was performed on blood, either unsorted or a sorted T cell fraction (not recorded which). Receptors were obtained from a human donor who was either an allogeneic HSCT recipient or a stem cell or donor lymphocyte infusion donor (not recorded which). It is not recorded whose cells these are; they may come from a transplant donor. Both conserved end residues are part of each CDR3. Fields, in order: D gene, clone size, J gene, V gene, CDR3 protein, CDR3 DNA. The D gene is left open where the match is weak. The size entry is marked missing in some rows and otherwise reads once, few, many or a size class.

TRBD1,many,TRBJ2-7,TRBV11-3,CASSLGEGAREQYF,TGTGCCAGCAGCTTAGGTGAGGGGGCTCGGGAGCAGTACTTC
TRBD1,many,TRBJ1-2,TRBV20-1,CSAKTTRTGVTNYGYTF,TGCAGTGCCAAAACTACGCGGACAGGGGTGACTAACTATGGCTACACCTTC
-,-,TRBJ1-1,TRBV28,CASSPNGNTEAFF,TGTGCCAGCAGCCCTAATGGGAACACTGAAGCTTTCTTT
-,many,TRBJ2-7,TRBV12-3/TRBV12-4,CASSTRPPGHHSYEQYF,TGTGCCAGCAGTACGAGACCCCCAGGACACCACTCCTACGAGCAGTACTTC
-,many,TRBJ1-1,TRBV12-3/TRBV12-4,CASSPRGGTNTEAFF,TGTGCCAGCAGTCCCCGGGGGGGGACGAACACTGAAGCTTTCTTT
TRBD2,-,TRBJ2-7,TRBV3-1,CASSQGTSIYEQYF,TGTGCCAGCAGCCAAGGGACTAGTATCTACGAGCAGTACTTC
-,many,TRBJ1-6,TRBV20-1,CSASGGDYSPLHF,TGCAGTGCTAGTGGGGGAGATTATTCACCCCTCCACTTT
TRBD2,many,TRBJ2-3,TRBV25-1,CASSSRSGGTDTQYF,TGTGCCAGCAGTAGCAGGAGCGGGGGGACAGATACGCAGTATTTT
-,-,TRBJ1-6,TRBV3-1,CASSQDGQTLISPLHF,TGTGCCAGCAGCCAAGACGGGCAGACTCTAATTTCACCCCTCCACTTT
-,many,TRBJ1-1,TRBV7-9,CASSLDTTEAFF,TGTGCCAGCAGCCTGGACACCACTGAAGCTTTCTTT
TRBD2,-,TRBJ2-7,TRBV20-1,CSATSPGGGTSGQYEQYF,TGCAGTGCTACCTCCCCTGGGGGCGGGACTAGCGGACAGTACGAGCAGTACTTC
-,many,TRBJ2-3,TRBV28,CASSSSGLGDTQYF,TGTGCCAGCAGCTCTTCAGGGTTAGGCGATACGCAGTATTTT
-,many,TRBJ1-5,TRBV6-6,CASTPGEYQPQHF,TGTGCCAGCACCCCCGGGGAGTATCAGCCCCAGCATTTT
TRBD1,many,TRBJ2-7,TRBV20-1,CSARDDSWDSSPYEQYF,TGCAGTGCTAGAGATGACAGTTGGGACAGCTCCCCCTACGAGCAGTACTTC
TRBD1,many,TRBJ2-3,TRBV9,CASSSRQGGYTITDTQYF,TGTGCCAGCAGCTCCCGACAGGGGGGGTATACGATCACAGATACGCAGTATTTT
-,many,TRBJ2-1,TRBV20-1,CSARSWRSYNEQFF,TGCAGTGCTAGAAGCTGGCGCTCCTACAATGAGCAGTTCTTC
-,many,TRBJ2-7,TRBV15,CATSRDPIGGHEQYF,TGTGCCACCAGCAGAGACCCCATAGGGGGTCACGAGCAGTACTTC
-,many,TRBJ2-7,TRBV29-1,CSVRGQIYEQYF,TGCAGCGTTCGAGGACAGATCTACGAGCAGTACTTC
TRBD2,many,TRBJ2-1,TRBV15,CATQGAGGFINEQFF,TGTGCCACCCAGGGAGCGGGGGGCTTTATAAATGAGCAGTTCTTC
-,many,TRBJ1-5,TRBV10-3,CATRGESNQPQHF,TGTGCCACACGGGGGGAGAGCAATCAGCCCCAGCATTTT
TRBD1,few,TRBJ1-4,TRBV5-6,CASSLAKQGAVGEKLFF,TGTGCCAGCAGCTTGGCCAAACAGGGGGCCGTCGGTGAAAAACTGTTTTTT
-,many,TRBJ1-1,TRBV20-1,CSARAGPRANEAFF,TGCAGTGCTAGAGCAGGGCCTAGGGCGAATGAAGCTTTCTTT
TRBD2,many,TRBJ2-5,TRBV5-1,CASSPLPGASGGSETQYF,TGCGCCAGCAGCCCTCTGCCCGGAGCAAGCGGGGGGTCGGAGACCCAGTACTTC
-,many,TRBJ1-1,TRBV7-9,CASSSSGTDEAFF,TGTGCCAGCAGCTCTTCCGGGACGGATGAAGCTTTCTTT
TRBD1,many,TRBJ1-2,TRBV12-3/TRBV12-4,CASSALQGQGYGYTF,TGTGCCAGCAGCGCGTTACAGGGGCAGGGCTATGGCTACACCTTC
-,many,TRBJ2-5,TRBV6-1,CASTYGGRGDRETQYF,TGTGCCAGCACCTATGGAGGAAGAGGGGATCGGGAGACCCAGTACTTC
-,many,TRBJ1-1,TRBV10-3,CAISERAQMEGTEAFF,TGTGCCATCAGTGAGAGGGCCCAAATGGAGGGCACTGAAGCTTTCTTT
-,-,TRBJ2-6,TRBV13,CASSLLYKGRGANVLTF,TGTGCCAGCAGCTTACTCTACAAAGGACGTGGGGCCAACGTCCTGACTTTC
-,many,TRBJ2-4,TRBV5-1,CASSLGTQEDIQYF,TGCGCCAGCAGCTTGGGGACCCAGGAGGACATTCAGTACTTC
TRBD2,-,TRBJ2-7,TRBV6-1,CASNLAGVYEQYF,TGTGCCAGCAATCTAGCGGGAGTCTACGAGCAGTACTTC
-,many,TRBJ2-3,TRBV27,CASSLSWGADTQYF,TGTGCCAGCAGTTTATCGTGGGGCGCAGATACGCAGTATTTT
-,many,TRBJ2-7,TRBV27,CASWDYRQGLRNEQYF,TGTGCCAGCTGGGACTACCGACAGGGCCTTCGGAACGAGCAGTACTTC
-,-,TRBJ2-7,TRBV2,CASSDVISYEQYF,TGTGCCAGCAGTGACGTGATTTCCTACGAGCAGTACTTC
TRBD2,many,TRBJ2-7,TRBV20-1,CSAALPLAGAGEQYF,TGCAGTGCTGCCCTACCACTAGCGGGAGCCGGCGAGCAGTACTTC
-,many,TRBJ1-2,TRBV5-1,CASSLEGGEGYTF,TGCGCCAGCAGCTTGGAAGGTGGGGAAGGCTACACCTTC
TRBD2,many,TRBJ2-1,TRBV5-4,CASSLVGGAYNEQFF,TGTGCCAGCAGCTTGGTGGGGGGGGCCTACAATGAGCAGTTCTTC
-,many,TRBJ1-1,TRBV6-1,CASGNFDTEAFF,TGTGCCAGCGGGAATTTCGACACTGAAGCTTTCTTT
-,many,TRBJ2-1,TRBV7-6,CASSSSGYYNEQFF,TGTGCCAGCAGCTCTTCCGGATACTACAATGAGCAGTTCTTC
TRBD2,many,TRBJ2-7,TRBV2,CASSYSSGVGEQYF,TGTGCCAGCTCTTATTCTAGCGGGGTCGGCGAGCAGTACTTC
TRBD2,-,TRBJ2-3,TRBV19,CASTAGLAGTDTQYF,TGTGCCAGTACCGCGGGACTAGCGGGGACAGATACGCAGTATTTT
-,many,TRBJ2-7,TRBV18,CASSPGQSVDGQYF,TGTGCCAGCTCACCAGGACAGTCCGTGGACGGGCAGTACTTC
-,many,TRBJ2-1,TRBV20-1,CSASPGQPEKFF,TGCAGTGCTAGCCCCGGCCAGCCGGAAAAGTTCTTC
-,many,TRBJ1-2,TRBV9,CASSVGTVTNYGYTF,TGTGCCAGCAGCGTAGGTACGGTGACTAACTATGGCTACACCTTC
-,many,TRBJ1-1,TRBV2,CASKQNRDGNTEAFF,TGTGCCAGCAAACAGAATAGGGACGGCAACACTGAAGCTTTCTTT
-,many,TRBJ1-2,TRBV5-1,CASRAPGQPYGYTF,TGCGCCAGCAGAGCCCCAGGACAACCCTATGGCTACACCTTC
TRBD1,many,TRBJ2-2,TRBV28,CASSTTGGDAGELFF,TGTGCCAGCAGTACTACAGGGGGTGATGCCGGGGAGCTGTTTTTT
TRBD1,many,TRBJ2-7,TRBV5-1,CASSLKRDSIYEQYF,TGCGCCAGCAGCTTGAAACGGGACAGTATCTACGAGCAGTACTTC
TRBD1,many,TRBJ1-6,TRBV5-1,CASSLGTGGSMTYNSPLHF,TGCGCCAGCAGCTTGGGCACAGGGGGCTCTATGACCTATAATTCACCCCTCCACTTT
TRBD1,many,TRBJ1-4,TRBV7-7,CASSPGTGANEKLFF,TGTGCTAGCAGCCCCGGGACAGGGGCTAATGAAAAACTGTTTTTT
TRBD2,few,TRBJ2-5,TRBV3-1,CASSLRGTSGRYERETQYF,TGTGCCAGCAGCCTCCGAGGGACTAGCGGGAGATATGAACGTGAGACCCAGTACTTC